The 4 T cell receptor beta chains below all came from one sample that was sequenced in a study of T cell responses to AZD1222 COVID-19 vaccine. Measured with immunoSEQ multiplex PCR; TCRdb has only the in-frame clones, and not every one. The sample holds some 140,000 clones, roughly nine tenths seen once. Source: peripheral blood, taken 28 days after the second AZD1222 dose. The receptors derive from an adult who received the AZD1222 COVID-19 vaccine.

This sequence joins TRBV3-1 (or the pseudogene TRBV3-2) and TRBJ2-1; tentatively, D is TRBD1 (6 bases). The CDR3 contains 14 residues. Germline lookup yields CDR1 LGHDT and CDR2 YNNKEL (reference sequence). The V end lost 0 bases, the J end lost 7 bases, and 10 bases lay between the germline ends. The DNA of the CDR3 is TGTGCCAGCAGCCAAGATTCTAGGGGGAATGAGCAGTTCTTC. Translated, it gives CASSQDSRGNEQFF.

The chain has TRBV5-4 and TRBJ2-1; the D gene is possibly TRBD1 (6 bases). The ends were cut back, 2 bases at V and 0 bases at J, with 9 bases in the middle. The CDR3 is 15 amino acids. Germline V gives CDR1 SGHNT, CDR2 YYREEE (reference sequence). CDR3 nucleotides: TGTGCCAGCAGCTTCGGGACACGCTCCTACAATGAGCAGTTCTTC. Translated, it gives CASSFGTRSYNEQFF. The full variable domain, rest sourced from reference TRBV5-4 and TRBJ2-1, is ETGVTQSPTHLIKTRGQQVTLRCSSQSGHNTVSWYQQALGQGPQFIFQYYREEENGRGNFPPRFSGLQFPNYSSELNVNALELDDSALYLCASSFGTRSYNEQFFGPGTRLTVL.

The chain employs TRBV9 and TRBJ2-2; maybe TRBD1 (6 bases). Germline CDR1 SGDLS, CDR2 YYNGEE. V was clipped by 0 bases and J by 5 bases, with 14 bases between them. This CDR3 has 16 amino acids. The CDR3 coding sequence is TGTGCCAGCAGCGTAGGCTACGGGACAAATACCGGGGAGCTGTTTTTT. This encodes CASSVGYGTNTGELFF. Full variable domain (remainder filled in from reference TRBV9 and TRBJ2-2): DSGVTQTPKHLITATGQRVTLRCSPRSGDLSVYWYQQSLDQGLQFLIQYYNGEERAKGNILERFSAQQFPDLHSELNLSSLELGDSALYFCASSVGYGTNTGELFFGEGSRLTVL.

The CDR3 protein is CASSLFYSRTEAFF. The CDR3 region has the DNA TGTGCCAGCAGCTTATTTTACAGCCGCACTGAAGCTTTCTTT. V and J are TRBV11-2 and TRBJ1-1; D ambiguous. Between the trimmed V and J ends, which lost 2 bases and 4 bases, there was a span of 11 bases. Germline V lookup: CDR1 SGHAT, CDR2 FQNNGV. CDR3 length: 14 amino acids.